These T cell receptor beta chains were read from a single sample in a study of regulatory T cells in long-lasting Graves disease. TCRdb itself ran the multiplex PCR reads through MiXCR, one entry per CDR3 protein. The table records around 400,000 distinct CDR3 sequences, around 16% of them present only once. Here the sequenced sample was peripheral blood mononuclear cells (PBMCs), taken at new diagnosis, from a patient treated with antithyroid drugs. These receptors came from a female donor with Graves disease. Both conserved end residues are part of each CDR3. The D gene is left open where the match is weak. A row's size may be missing; if present it is once, few, many or a size class.

CASNDATNQPQHF TGTGCCAGTAATGACGCTACCAATCAGCCCCAGCATTTT TRBJ1-5 NA NA TRBV19
CSASLGHWDTEAFF TGCAGTGCTAGTTTGGGACACTGGGACACTGAAGCTTTCTTT TRBJ1-1 many NA TRBV20-1
CSVNRGSQNTEAFF TGCAGCGTTAACAGGGGGTCCCAGAACACTGAAGCTTTCTTT TRBJ1-1 many TRBD1 TRBV29-1
CATSRDGAGGPYNEQFF TGTGCCACCAGCAGAGACGGGGCGGGGGGCCCATACAATGAGCAGTTCTTC TRBJ2-1 many TRBD2 TRBV15
CASSSWGSENTEAFF TGTGCCAGCAGCTCGTGGGGCAGCGAGAACACTGAAGCTTTCTTT TRBJ1-1 many NA TRBV7-2
CASSARRAGEKLFF TGTGCCAGCAGTGCCCGCAGGGCGGGAGAAAAACTGTTTTTT TRBJ1-4 NA NA TRBV7-3
CAWSTDMNTEAFF TGTGCCTGGAGCACTGATATGAACACTGAAGCTTTCTTT TRBJ1-1 many NA TRBV30
CASSSGQREEAFF TGTGCCAGCAGCTCTGGACAGAGGGAGGAAGCTTTCTTT TRBJ1-1 NA NA TRBV7-9
CASSIVAGWLQDTQYF TGTGCCAGCAGCATAGTAGCGGGTTGGCTCCAAGATACGCAGTATTTT TRBJ2-3 many TRBD2 TRBV7-9
CSAPITGNTEAFF TGCAGTGCCCCCATAACAGGGAACACTGAAGCTTTCTTT TRBJ1-1 many NA TRBV20-1